This TCR beta chain was obtained from a study of cytomegalovirus exposure and HLA in healthy donors. CDR3 length equals 16 residues. Trimming at V came to 1 base and at J to 0 bases, leaving 5 bases not matched to a gene. CDR1 is SGHTA and CDR2 is FQGNSA in the germline V gene. Primers for the PCR totalled 60 Vbeta and 13 Jbeta. Profiling relied on immunoSEQ multiplex PCR, and the TCRdb table lists in-frame clones only, not all of them. The profile shows over 150,000 clones, approximately 80% of them singletons. Note on this clone: The antigen remains undetermined.

Regarding the study as a whole: The classifier, whose performance was assessed in both the original and validation cohorts, reportedly diagnosed cytomegalovirus status with high specificity and sensitivity. According to a later analysis, donors in an Asian-associated ancestry cluster reportedly had fewer N-insertions than the roughly 720-donor mean. In a later analysis, across HLA loci, associated TCR counts were highest for DRB1, lowest for HLA-C.

This receptor was taken from a woman aged 40 to 50 in good health and CMV-seropositive. V is TRBV7-2 and J is TRBJ1-1, with 7 positions matching TRBD1. Sequencing was carried out using PBMCs. The CDR3 DNA is TGTGCCAGCAGCTTAGGGACAGGTTTTATGAACACTGAAGCTTTCTTT. Residues: CASSLGTGFMNTEAFF.